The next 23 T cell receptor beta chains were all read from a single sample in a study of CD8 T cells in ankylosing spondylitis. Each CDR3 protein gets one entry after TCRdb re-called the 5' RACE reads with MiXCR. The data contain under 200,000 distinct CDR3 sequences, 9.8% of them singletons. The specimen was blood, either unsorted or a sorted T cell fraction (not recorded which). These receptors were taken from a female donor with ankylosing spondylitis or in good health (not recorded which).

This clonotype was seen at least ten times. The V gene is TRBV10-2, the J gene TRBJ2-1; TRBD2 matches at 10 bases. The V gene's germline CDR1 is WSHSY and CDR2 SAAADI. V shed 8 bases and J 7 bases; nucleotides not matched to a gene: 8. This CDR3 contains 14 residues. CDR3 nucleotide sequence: TGCGCCAGCCTAGGAGCGGGAGGGTTAAATGAGCAGTTCTTC. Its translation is CASLGAGGLNEQFF.

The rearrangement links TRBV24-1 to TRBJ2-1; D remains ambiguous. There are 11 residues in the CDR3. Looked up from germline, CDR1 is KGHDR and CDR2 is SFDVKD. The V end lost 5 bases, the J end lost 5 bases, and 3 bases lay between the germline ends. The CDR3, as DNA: TGTGCCACCAGTGGAAACAATGAGCAGTTCTTC. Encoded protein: CATSGNNEQFF.

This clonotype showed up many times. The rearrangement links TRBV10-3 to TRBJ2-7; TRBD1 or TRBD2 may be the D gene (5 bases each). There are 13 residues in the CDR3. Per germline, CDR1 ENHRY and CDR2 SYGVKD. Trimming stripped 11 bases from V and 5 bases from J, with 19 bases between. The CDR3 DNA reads TGTGCCGCGCACCGGGACCCCCGTGACGAGCAGTACTTC. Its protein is CAAHRDPRDEQYF.

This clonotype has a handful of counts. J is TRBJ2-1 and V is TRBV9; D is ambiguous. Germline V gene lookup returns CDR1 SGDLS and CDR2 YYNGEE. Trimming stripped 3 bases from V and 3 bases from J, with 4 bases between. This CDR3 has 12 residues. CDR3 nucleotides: TGTGCCAGCAGCGAGAACTACAATGAGCAGTTCTTC. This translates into CASSENYNEQFF.

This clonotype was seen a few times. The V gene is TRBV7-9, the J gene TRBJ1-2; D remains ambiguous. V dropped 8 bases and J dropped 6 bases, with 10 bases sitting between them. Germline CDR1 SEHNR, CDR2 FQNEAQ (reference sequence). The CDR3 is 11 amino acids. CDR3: CASGRGDGYTF. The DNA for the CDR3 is TGTGCCAGCGGGCGCGGCGATGGCTACACCTTC.

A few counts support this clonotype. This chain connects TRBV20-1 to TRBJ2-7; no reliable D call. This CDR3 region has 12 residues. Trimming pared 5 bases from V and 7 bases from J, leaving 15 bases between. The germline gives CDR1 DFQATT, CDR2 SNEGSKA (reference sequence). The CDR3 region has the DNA TGCAGTGCTTCCCGCCTTGTGAGGGAGCAGTACTTC. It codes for CSASRLVREQYF.

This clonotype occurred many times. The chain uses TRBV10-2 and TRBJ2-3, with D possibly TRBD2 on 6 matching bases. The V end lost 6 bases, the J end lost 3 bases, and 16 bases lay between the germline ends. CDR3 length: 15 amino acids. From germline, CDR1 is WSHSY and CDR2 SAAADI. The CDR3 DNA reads TGCGCCAGCAGCCCGGTTGATAGCGGAACAGATACGCAGTATTTT. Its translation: CASSPVDSGTDTQYF.

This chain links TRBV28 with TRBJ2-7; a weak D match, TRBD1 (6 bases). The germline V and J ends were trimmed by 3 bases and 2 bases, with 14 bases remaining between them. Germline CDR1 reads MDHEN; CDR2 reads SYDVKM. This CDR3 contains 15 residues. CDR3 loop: CASSFSMDRPYEQYF. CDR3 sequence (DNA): TGTGCCAGCAGTTTTTCGATGGACAGACCCTACGAGCAGTACTTC.

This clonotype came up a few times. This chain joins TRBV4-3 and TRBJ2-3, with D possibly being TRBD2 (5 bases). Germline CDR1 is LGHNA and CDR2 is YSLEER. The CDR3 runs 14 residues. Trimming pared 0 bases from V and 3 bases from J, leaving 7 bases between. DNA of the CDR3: TGCGCCAGCAGCCAAGATCCGGGGACAGATACGCAGTATTTT. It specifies CASSQDPGTDTQYF.

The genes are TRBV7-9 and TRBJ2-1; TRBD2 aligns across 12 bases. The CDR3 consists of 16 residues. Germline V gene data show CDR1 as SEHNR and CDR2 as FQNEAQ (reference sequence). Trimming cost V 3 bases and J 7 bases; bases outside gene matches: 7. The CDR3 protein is CASSFPTSGSFNEQFF. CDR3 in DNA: TGTGCCAGCAGCTTCCCGACTAGCGGGAGTTTTAATGAGCAGTTCTTC.

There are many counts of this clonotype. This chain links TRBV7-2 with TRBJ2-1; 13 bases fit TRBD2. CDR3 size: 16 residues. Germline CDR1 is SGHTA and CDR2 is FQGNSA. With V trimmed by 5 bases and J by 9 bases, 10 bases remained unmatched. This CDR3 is CASSILAGGIPGEQFF. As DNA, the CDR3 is TGTGCCAGCAGCATACTAGCGGGAGGGATCCCTGGTGAGCAGTTCTTC.

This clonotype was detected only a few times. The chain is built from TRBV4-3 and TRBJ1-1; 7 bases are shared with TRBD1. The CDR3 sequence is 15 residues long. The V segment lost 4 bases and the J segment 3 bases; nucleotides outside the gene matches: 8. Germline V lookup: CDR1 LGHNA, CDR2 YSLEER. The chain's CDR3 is CASSPQGVGYTEAFF. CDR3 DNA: TGCGCCAGCAGCCCGCAGGGGGTAGGGTACACTGAAGCTTTCTTT.

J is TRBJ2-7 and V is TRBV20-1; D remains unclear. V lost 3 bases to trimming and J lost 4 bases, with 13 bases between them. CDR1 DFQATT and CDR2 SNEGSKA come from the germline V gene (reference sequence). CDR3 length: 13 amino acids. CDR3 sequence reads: CSASPEPGYEQYF. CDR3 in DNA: TGCAGTGCTAGCCCGGAACCTGGGTACGAGCAGTACTTC.

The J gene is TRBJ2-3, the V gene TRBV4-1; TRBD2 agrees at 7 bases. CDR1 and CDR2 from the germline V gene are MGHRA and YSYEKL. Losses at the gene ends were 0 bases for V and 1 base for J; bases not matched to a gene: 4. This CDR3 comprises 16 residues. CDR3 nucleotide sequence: TGCGCCAGCAGCCAAGATCCCCGGGGGGGCACAGATACGCAGTATTTT. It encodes CASSQDPRGGTDTQYF.

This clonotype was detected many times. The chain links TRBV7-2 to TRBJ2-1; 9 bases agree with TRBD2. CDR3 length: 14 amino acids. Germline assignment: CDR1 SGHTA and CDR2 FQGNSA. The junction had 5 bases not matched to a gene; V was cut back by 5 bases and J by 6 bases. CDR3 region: CASSLLAGFNEQFF. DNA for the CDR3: TGTGCCAGCAGCCTACTAGCGGGTTTCAATGAGCAGTTCTTC.

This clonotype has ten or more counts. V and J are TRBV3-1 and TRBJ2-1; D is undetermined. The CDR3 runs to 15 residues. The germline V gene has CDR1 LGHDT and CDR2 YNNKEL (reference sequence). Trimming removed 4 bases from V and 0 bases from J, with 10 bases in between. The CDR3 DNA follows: TGTGCCAGCAGCCTCGACCATAGCTCCTACAATGAGCAGTTCTTC. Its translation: CASSLDHSSYNEQFF.

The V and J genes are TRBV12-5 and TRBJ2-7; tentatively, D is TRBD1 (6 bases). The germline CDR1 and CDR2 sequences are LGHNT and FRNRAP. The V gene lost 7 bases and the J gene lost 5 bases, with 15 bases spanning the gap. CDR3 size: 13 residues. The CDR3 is CASARQGMDEQYF. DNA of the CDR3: TGTGCTAGTGCCCGGCAGGGGATGGACGAGCAGTACTTC.

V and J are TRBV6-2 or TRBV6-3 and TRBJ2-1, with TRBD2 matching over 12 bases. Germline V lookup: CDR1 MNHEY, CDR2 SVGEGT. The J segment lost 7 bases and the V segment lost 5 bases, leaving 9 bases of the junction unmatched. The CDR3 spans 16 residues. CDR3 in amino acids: CASSRTTSGSQNEQFF. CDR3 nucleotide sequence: TGTGCCAGCAGTCGCACGACTAGCGGGAGTCAAAATGAGCAGTTCTTC.

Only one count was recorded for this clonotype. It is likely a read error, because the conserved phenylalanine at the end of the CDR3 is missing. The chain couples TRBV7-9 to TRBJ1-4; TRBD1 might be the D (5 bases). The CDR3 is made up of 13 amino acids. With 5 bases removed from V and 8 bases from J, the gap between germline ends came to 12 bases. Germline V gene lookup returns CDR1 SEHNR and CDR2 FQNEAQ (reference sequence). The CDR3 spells CASSDGTVEKLFS. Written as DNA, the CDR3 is TGTGCCAGCAGCGATGGGACGGTCGAAAAACTGTTTTCT.

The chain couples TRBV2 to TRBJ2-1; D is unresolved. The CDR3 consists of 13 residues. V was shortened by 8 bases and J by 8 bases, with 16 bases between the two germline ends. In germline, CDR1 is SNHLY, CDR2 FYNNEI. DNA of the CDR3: TGTGCCAGCCCTTCCTGGGATCCCGATGAGCAGTTCTTC. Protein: CASPSWDPDEQFF.

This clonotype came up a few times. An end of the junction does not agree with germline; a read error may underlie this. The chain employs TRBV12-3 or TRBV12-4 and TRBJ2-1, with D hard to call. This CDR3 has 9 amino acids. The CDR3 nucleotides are TGTGCCAGCAGTTACCCCGCAGCATTC. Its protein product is CASSYPAAF.

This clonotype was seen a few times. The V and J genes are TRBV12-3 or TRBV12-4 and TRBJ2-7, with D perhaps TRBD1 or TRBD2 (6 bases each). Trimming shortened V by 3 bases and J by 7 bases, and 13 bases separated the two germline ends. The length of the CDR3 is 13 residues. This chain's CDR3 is CASSFGGLGEQYF. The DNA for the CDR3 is TGTGCCAGCAGTTTCGGGGGCCTGGGAGAGCAGTACTTC.

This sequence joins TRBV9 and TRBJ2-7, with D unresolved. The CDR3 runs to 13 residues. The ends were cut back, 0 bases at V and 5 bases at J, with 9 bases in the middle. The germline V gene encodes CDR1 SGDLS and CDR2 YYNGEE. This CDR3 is CASSVDGGDEQYF. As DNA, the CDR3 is TGTGCCAGCAGCGTAGATGGTGGGGACGAGCAGTACTTC.